The clone carrying this T cell receptor beta chain has more than one count but fewer than ten. Its target is not known. V was clipped by 8 bases and J by 3 bases, with 14 bases between them. The CDR3 loop spans 14 amino acids. Germline V CDR1 and CDR2: MNHNS, SASEGT. Each CDR3 protein is one row after TCRdb ran MiXCR on the reads. Of more than 20,000 distinct CDR3 sequences in the sample, 20% to 25% were seen once. This sample was taken from a study of T cell repertoires in cytomegalovirus infection. Across the whole study: Both recently identified HLA-C-restricted and well-studied HLA-B-restricted CMV epitopes were used in the study. Overall study findings and caveats: Ex vivo, HLA-C-restricted CMV-specific TCR beta clonotypes prevailed over the rest of the response.

The genes are TRBV6-1 and TRBJ2-1; D is possibly TRBD2 (7 bases). This sample comprised CD8+ T cells from cultured PBMCs, obtained from culture after CMV antigen stimulation. This clonotype was obtained from a human donor in good health (CMV status not recorded). Some clones in this sample may be carry-over from other donors' samples. Written as DNA, the CDR3 is TGTGCCAGCCGGGGGGCGGTGGGCTACAATGAGCAGTTCTTC. As protein: CASRGAVGYNEQFF.